The rows below give T cell receptor beta chains drawn from one sample of a study of response to subunit inactivated influenza vaccine. Via MiXCR, TCRdb re-called the RT-PCR reads, giving one row per CDR3 protein. Of roughly 540,000 distinct CDR3 sequences listed, under 25% are singletons. The same specimen was also included in a second study, on T cells expressing NK-cell markers.

The specimen was CD4+ T cells sorted from PBMCs, collected 11 to 12 days after vaccination. Receptors were obtained from a man aged 45-65 years who received an inactivated influenza vaccine. The CDR3 runs from the conserved cysteine through the conserved F or W. The D gene is left open where the match is weak. The size field is filled for only some rows; it gives once, few, many or a size class.

abundance,d_gene,v_gene,j_gene,len,CDR3aa,CDR3nt
few,.,TRBV5-1,TRBJ2-3,14,CASSLMTGTDTQYF,TGCGCCAGCAGCTTGATGACAGGCACAGATACGCAGTATTTT
.,.,TRBV5-1,TRBJ2-5,14,CASSSEGTRTTQYF,TGCGCCAGCAGCTCCGAGGGTACCAGAACGACCCAGTACTTC
.,.,TRBV27,TRBJ2-7,14,CAIASWGGIYEQYF,TGTGCCATCGCCTCCTGGGGGGGCATCTACGAGCAGTACTTC
.,.,TRBV29-1,TRBJ2-1,13,CSVPARGRNEQFF,TGCAGCGTTCCCGCGAGGGGGAGGAATGAGCAGTTCTTC
few,.,TRBV24-1,TRBJ2-3,15,CATSDARSSTDTQYF,TGTGCCACCAGTGACGCGAGGTCTAGCACAGATACGCAGTATTTT
few,TRBD2,TRBV20-1,TRBJ2-1,12,CSCSGGYNEQFF,TGCAGTTGTTCGGGGGGATACAATGAGCAGTTCTTC
few,TRBD2,TRBV20-1,TRBJ2-7,14,CSATSGRAPGEQYF,TGCAGTGCTACTAGCGGGAGGGCCCCGGGAGAGCAGTACTTC
.,TRBD2,TRBV11-2,TRBJ2-7,13,CASSLGGKYEQYF,TGTGCCAGCAGCTTGGGAGGGAAGTACGAGCAGTACTTC
few,TRBD2,TRBV20-1,TRBJ2-1,14,CSARTGGPHNEQFF,TGCAGTGCTAGAACGGGAGGGCCCCACAATGAGCAGTTCTTC
few,.,TRBV6-1,TRBJ2-7,12,CASQTGNYEQYF,TGTGCCAGCCAGACAGGAAACTACGAGCAGTACTTC
many,TRBD1,TRBV12-3/TRBV12-4,TRBJ1-2,11,CASSKTGAYTF,TGTGCCAGCAGCAAAACAGGGGCCTACACCTTC
few,.,TRBV2,TRBJ2-7,15,CASSGGTGRRYEQYF,TGTGCCAGCAGTGGGGGGACGGGACGTAGGTACGAGCAGTACTTC
many,TRBD2,TRBV4-3,TRBJ2-5,16,CASSQGLADLQETQYF,TGCGCCAGCAGCCAAGGACTAGCGGACCTACAAGAGACCCAGTACTTC
.,.,TRBV12-3/TRBV12-4,TRBJ2-3,15,CASSLNRGATDTQYF,TGTGCCAGCAGTTTAAATCGGGGGGCCACAGATACGCAGTATTTT
.,.,TRBV7-6,TRBJ2-7,14,CASSLAYGSDEQYF,TGTGCCAGCAGCTTAGCGTACGGTTCGGACGAGCAGTACTTC
.,.,TRBV14,TRBJ2-7,13,CASSQGPVSEQYF,TGTGCCAGCAGCCAAGGACCCGTTAGCGAGCAGTACTTC
few,.,TRBV4-2,TRBJ2-1,15,CASSQDLGQYNEQFF,TGTGCCAGCAGCCAAGATCTGGGCCAGTACAATGAGCAGTTCTTC
few,.,TRBV3-1,TRBJ2-4,14,CASSQATGYSIQYF,TGTGCCAGCAGCCAAGCTACAGGGTATAGCATTCAGTACTTC
.,.,TRBV6-1,TRBJ1-2,14,CASSPLGGDYGYTF,TGTGCCAGCAGCCCGCTGGGGGGGGACTATGGCTACACCTTC
.,TRBD1,TRBV6-1,TRBJ2-2,14,CASREQGARGELFF,TGTGCCAGCAGAGAACAGGGGGCGCGCGGGGAGCTGTTTTTT
few,TRBD2,TRBV29-1,TRBJ2-7,13,CSVEAFSGSGVYF,TGCAGCGTTGAAGCTTTCAGCGGGAGCGGCGTGTACTTC
few,TRBD1,TRBV18,TRBJ1-5,15,CASSSRDRGGQPQHF,TGTGCCAGCTCATCCCGGGACAGGGGAGGGCAGCCCCAGCATTTT
few,.,TRBV7-9,TRBJ2-7,15,CASSPRWQGSYEQYF,TGTGCCAGCAGCCCTAGGTGGCAGGGCTCCTACGAGCAGTACTTC
few,.,TRBV5-1,TRBJ2-3,15,CASSWAGGSTDTQYF,TGCGCCAGCAGCTGGGCAGGGGGGAGCACAGATACGCAGTATTTT
.,.,TRBV7-9,TRBJ2-3,14,CATTNWGDTDTQYF,TGTGCCACTACAAATTGGGGGGACACAGATACGCAGTATTTT
.,TRBD2,TRBV24-1,TRBJ2-3,17,CATSDKAASGGTDTQYF,TGTGCCACCAGTGATAAGGCCGCTAGCGGGGGCACAGATACGCAGTATTTT
few,TRBD1,TRBV12-3/TRBV12-4,TRBJ2-7,15,CASSPSDRAAYEQYF,TGTGCCAGCAGTCCTTCGGACAGGGCCGCCTACGAGCAGTACTTC
.,.,TRBV20-1,TRBJ2-2,14,CSARHITGVGELFF,TGCAGTGCTAGACACATAACAGGAGTCGGGGAGCTGTTTTTT
.,TRBD1,TRBV5-1,TRBJ2-1,16,CASSLEGTGGSNEQFF,TGCGCCAGCAGCTTGGAGGGAACAGGGGGTTCGAATGAGCAGTTCTTC
.,.,TRBV6-2/TRBV6-3,TRBJ2-1,16,CASSFGRGFAYNEQFF,TGTGCCAGCAGTTTCGGGCGAGGGTTCGCTTACAATGAGCAGTTCTTC
.,TRBD2,TRBV20-1,TRBJ2-2,15,CSALAGGPYTGELFF,TGCAGTGCCCTAGCGGGGGGGCCGTACACCGGGGAGCTGTTTTTT
.,.,TRBV5-1,TRBJ2-5,14,CTSSYGQIQETQYF,TGCACCAGCAGCTATGGACAGATACAAGAGACCCAGTACTTC
few,.,TRBV7-2,TRBJ2-7,19,CASSLSSFGSGTRGYEQYF,TGTGCCAGCAGCTTATCGTCCTTCGGGTCCGGGACAAGGGGCTACGAGCAGTACTTC
many,.,TRBV12-3/TRBV12-4,TRBJ2-1,11,CASSSRTGRFF,TGTGCCAGCAGCTCCCGGACCGGCCGGTTCTTC
few,.,TRBV7-2,TRBJ2-3,13,CASRPRGIDTQYF,TGTGCCAGCAGACCTCGGGGGATAGATACGCAGTATTTT
.,TRBD2,TRBV11-2,TRBJ2-6,17,CASSSQRGGFGANVLTF,TGTGCCAGCAGCTCCCAGCGGGGGGGTTTTGGGGCCAACGTCCTGACTTTC
few,.,TRBV4-2,TRBJ1-5,13,CASSQVSPGPQHF,TGTGCCAGCAGCCAAGTATCCCCAGGGCCCCAGCATTTT
.,TRBD2,TRBV5-1,TRBJ2-1,14,CASSSAGGNNEQFF,TGCGCCAGCAGTAGCGCGGGAGGGAACAATGAGCAGTTCTTC
.,.,TRBV20-1,TRBJ2-7,12,CSARTDTYEQYF,TGCAGTGCTAGGACAGACACCTACGAGCAGTACTTC
.,.,TRBV28,TRBJ2-1,16,CASTPSRGVYYNEQFF,TGTGCCAGCACTCCCAGTAGGGGGGTTTACTACAATGAGCAGTTCTTC
.,.,TRBV29-1,TRBJ2-1,15,CSVDGSPSSYNEQFF,TGCAGCGTTGACGGCTCCCCGAGCTCCTACAATGAGCAGTTCTTC
few,TRBD2,TRBV30,TRBJ2-1,16,CAWSEGSGRLYNEQFF,TGTGCCTGGAGTGAAGGGAGCGGGAGGCTCTACAATGAGCAGTTCTTC